A selection of T cell receptor beta chains follows, all from one sample in a study of sequential checkpoint blockade in melanoma. The table came from immunoSEQ multiplex PCR; TCRdb's copy has only in-frame clones and leaves some out. Of about 27,000 clones detected, roughly 80% appear once; the ten largest clones hold 13%. Sequences were derived from CD8+ T cells sorted from blood (inferred from file names), sampled from a patient given nivolumab and ipilimumab in sequence. These receptor sequences come from a human donor with melanoma. CDR3s include the opening cysteine and the closing phenylalanine or tryptophan. The D gene is left open where the match is weak.

TRBV6-4	TRBJ2-6	TRBD2	CASSDAGGSSGANVLTF	TGTGCCAGCAGTGACGCGGGGGGGAGCTCTGGGGCCAACGTCCTGACTTTC
TRBV5-4	TRBJ1-1	NA	CASSFRGGTEAFF	TGTGCCAGCAGCTTTAGGGGGGGGACTGAAGCTTTCTTT
TRBV7-9	TRBJ2-7	TRBD1	CASSFGTGFHEQYF	TGTGCCAGCAGCTTCGGGACAGGGTTCCACGAGCAGTACTTC
TRBV4-1	TRBJ2-7	TRBD2	CASSPEPGLAGHYEQYF	TGCGCCAGCAGCCCCGAACCGGGACTAGCGGGGCACTACGAGCAGTACTTC
TRBV19	TRBJ2-5	NA	CASSQGLEQETQYF	TGTGCCAGTAGTCAAGGACTGGAACAAGAGACCCAGTACTTC
TRBV5-1	TRBJ1-4	TRBD1	CASSFGTGDEKLFF	TGCGCCAGCAGCTTCGGAACAGGGGACGAAAAACTGTTTTTT
TRBV5-3	TRBJ2-1	TRBD2	CARSLRIAGKNNEQFF	TGTGCCAGAAGCTTGAGAATAGCGGGGAAAAACAATGAGCAGTTCTTC
TRBV5-1	TRBJ1-2	NA	CASRGEGPNYGYTF	TGCGCCAGCAGAGGGGAGGGACCTAACTATGGCTACACCTTC
TRBV28	TRBJ1-5	TRBD1	CASSLYRGYSNQPQHF	TGTGCCAGCAGTTTATACAGGGGATATAGCAATCAGCCCCAGCATTTT
TRBV4-3	TRBJ1-1	TRBD1	CASSQVPGGVTEAFF	TGCGCCAGCAGCCAAGTCCCAGGGGGCGTCACTGAAGCTTTCTTT
TRBV30	TRBJ1-2	NA	CAWSVGEGSGYTF	TGTGCCTGGAGTGTCGGTGAAGGGAGTGGCTACACCTTC